Presented here are 27 T cell receptor beta chains from one specimen sequenced in a study of blood T cell repertoires in COVID-19. Clones were sequenced by immunoSEQ multiplex PCR, and TCRdb holds only the in-frame ones, with some missing. This sample has about 270,000 clones, with approximately 89% found just once. The sample consisted of peripheral blood. These receptors originate from a woman in her forties or fifties with acute or convalescent COVID-19.

The chain employs TRBV7-2 and TRBJ1-4; TRBD1 is a possible D gene (6 bases). CDR3 length: 15 residues. Germline V gives CDR1 SGHTA, CDR2 FQGNSA. V was cut by 3 bases and J by 7 bases, with 15 bases left in between. CDR3 sequence (DNA): TGTGCCAGCAGCTTCTTCAGGGGCCCCGGTGAAAAACTGTTTTTT. It translates to CASSFFRGPGEKLFF. The whole variable domain, filled in from reference TRBV7-2 and TRBJ1-4, reads GAGVSQSPSNKVTEKGKDVELRCDPISGHTALYWYRQSLGQGLEFLIYFQGNSAPDKSGLPSDRFSAERTGGSVSTLTIQRTQQEDSAVYLCASSFFRGPGEKLFFGSGTQLSVL.

The V gene is TRBV28, the J gene TRBJ2-1; D is unclear. The CDR3 consists of 13 residues. Looked up from germline, CDR1 is MDHEN and CDR2 is SYDVKM. V was cut by 7 bases and J by 0 bases, with 7 bases left in between. The CDR3 region is CASTASSYNEQFF. In DNA form, the CDR3 reads TGTGCCAGCACCGCCAGCTCCTACAATGAGCAGTTCTTC.

In the case of this clone: A read error may account for a junction end that differs from germline. The chain links TRBV4-3 to TRBJ1-2, with 7 bases identical to TRBD1. Germline CDR1 and CDR2: LGHNA and YSLEER. The CDR3 sequence is 17 residues long. The CDR3 spells CVSSQDLRGEGAYGYTF. DNA of the CDR3: TGCGTCAGCAGCCAAGATCTGAGAGGTGAGGGGGCGTATGGCTACACCTTC.

This clone has only one observation. The chain uses TRBV5-1 and TRBJ2-1, with 9 positions matching TRBD2. In germline, CDR1 is SGHRS, CDR2 YFSETQ. The CDR3 totals 16 residues. V gave up 2 bases and J gave up 0 bases; unmatched junction bases: 3. The CDR3 region is CASSFFSGSSYNEQFF. The CDR3 region has the DNA TGCGCCAGCAGCTTTTTTAGCGGGAGCTCCTACAATGAGCAGTTCTTC.

The V call is TRBV28, the J call TRBJ1-1; no reliable D call. Trimming took 8 bases from V and 0 from J, leaving 7 bases between them. Germline CDR1 and CDR2: MDHEN and SYDVKM. The CDR3 loop spans 12 amino acids. As DNA, the CDR3 is TGTGCCAGCGGACTCTTGAACACTGAAGCTTTCTTT. Amino acid sequence: CASGLLNTEAFF. The full variable domain, completed using reference TRBV28 and TRBJ1-1, is DVKVTQSSRYLVKRTGEKVFLECVQDMDHENMFWYRQDPGLGLRLIYFSYDVKMKEKGDIPEGYSVSREKKERFSLILESASTNQTSMYLCASGLLNTEAFFGQGTRLTVV.

V gene TRBV7-2 combines with J gene TRBJ2-1; 7 nucleotides line up with TRBD2. The CDR3 is 14 residues long. V dropped 4 bases and J dropped 9; count of bases not matched to a gene: 9. The germline V gene encodes CDR1 SGHTA and CDR2 FQGNSA. In DNA, the CDR3 is TGTGCCAGCAGCTCAGGCTCACCGGGGGGTGAGCAGTTCTTC. This encodes CASSSGSPGGEQFF.

This clone was observed a handful of times. This chain joins TRBV19 and TRBJ1-5; 11 nucleotides match TRBD1. J was trimmed by 0 bases and V by 6 bases; bases with no gene match: 7. The CDR3 is made up of 17 amino acids. Germline values: CDR1 LNHDA, CDR2 SQIVND (reference sequence). The CDR3 DNA reads TGTGCCAGTAGCAGGACAGGGGGCTGGGGTAGCAATCAGCCCCAGCATTTT. This sequence encodes CASSRTGGWGSNQPQHF.

The V gene is TRBV28, the J gene TRBJ2-7; a possible D gene is TRBD2 (6 bases). V shed 5 bases and J shed 2 bases, with 16 bases lying between them. The V gene's germline CDR1 is MDHEN and CDR2 SYDVKM. This CDR3 has 15 amino acids. CDR3 region: CASSTFGRRAYEQYF. The CDR3 coding sequence is TGTGCCAGCAGTACATTTGGTAGGAGGGCCTACGAGCAGTACTTC.

The rearrangement links TRBV4-1 to TRBJ2-1; D perhaps matches TRBD2 (6 bases). The CDR3 has 15 amino acids. The V end was cut by 4 bases, the J end by 8 bases, with 18 bases between. CDR1 and CDR2 (germline): MGHRA, YSYEKL. In nucleotides, the CDR3 is TGCGCCAGCAGCCCTGGACCCACCTTAGCGGATGAGCAGTTCTTC. Protein: CASSPGPTLADEQFF.

There are a few counts of this clone. The gene calls are TRBV7-3 and TRBJ2-7; TRBD1 is a possible D gene (5 bases). Germline values: CDR1 SGHTA, CDR2 FQGTGA. Trimming took off 3 bases at V and 5 bases at J, with 11 bases between the two ends. The CDR3 is 13 amino acids. The chain's CDR3 is CASSLGRANEQYF. Here the CDR3 DNA reads TGTGCCAGCAGCTTGGGCAGGGCCAACGAGCAGTACTTC.

The CDR3 sequence is CASSRGDISNRNSPLHF. In nucleotides, the CDR3 is TGCGCCAGCAGCCGAGGAGACATCTCAAACAGGAATTCACCCCTCCACTTT. The genes are TRBV5-1 and TRBJ1-6; weak D call: TRBD1 (5 bases). Germline values: CDR1 SGHRS, CDR2 YFSETQ. The CDR3 has 17 amino acids. Deletions cut 4 bases from V and 7 bases from J, with 21 bases between.

As DNA, the CDR3 is TGTGCCAGCACTCCGACTAGCGGATACACAGATACGCAGTATTTT. Protein sequence: CASTPTSGYTDTQYF. The V gene is TRBV2, the J gene TRBJ2-3; the match to TRBD2 covers 9 bases. Unmatched junction bases numbered 7, after V lost 7 bases and J lost 2 bases. This CDR3 has 15 amino acids. CDR1 is SNHLY, CDR2 FYNNEI, per germline.

This rearrangement joins TRBV14 to TRBJ1-4, with 7 nucleotides matching TRBD1. The CDR3 is 18 residues long. Germline V gene data show CDR1 as SGHDN and CDR2 as FVKESK. With V trimmed by 0 bases and J by 4 bases, 11 bases remained unmatched. CDR3 DNA sequence: TGTGCCAGCAGCCAAGATATCCAGGGGGGACGCAGTAATGAAAAACTGTTTTTT. The encoded protein is CASSQDIQGGRSNEKLFF.

This clone is a singleton in its sample. The chain has TRBV28 and TRBJ2-1; 9 nucleotides align to TRBD2. Germline CDR1 MDHEN, CDR2 SYDVKM. V was clipped by 1 base and J by 2 bases; unmatched bases: 3. The CDR3 is 16 amino acids. CDR3 sequence reads: CASSLYSGGTYNEQFF. CDR3 coding DNA: TGTGCCAGCAGTTTATACAGCGGGGGGACCTACAATGAGCAGTTCTTC.

This chain uses TRBV24-1 with TRBJ2-2; D gene unclear. V was cut by 0 bases and J by 4 bases, with 2 bases left in between. The CDR3 runs to 13 residues. From germline, CDR1 is KGHDR and CDR2 SFDVKD. Here the CDR3 reads CATSDLRTGELFF. The CDR3 DNA reads TGTGCCACCAGTGATTTGCGCACCGGGGAGCTGTTTTTT.

The rearrangement links TRBV7-8 to TRBJ1-1; D may be TRBD1 (5 bases). V was shortened by 5 bases and J by 4 bases, with 17 bases between the two germline ends. Germline V gives CDR1 SGHVS, CDR2 FQNEAQ. CDR3 length: 15 residues. CDR3 residues: CASSPLQGFFTEAFF. The CDR3 DNA reads TGTGCCAGCAGCCCCCTCCAGGGTTTTTTCACTGAAGCTTTCTTT.

The rearrangement links TRBV5-1 to TRBJ2-7; 7 nucleotides match TRBD1. The CDR3 contains 16 residues. V lost 9 bases and J lost 5; bases outside the gene matches: 20. From germline, CDR1 is SGHRS and CDR2 YFSETQ. CDR3 coding DNA: TGCGCCATCCCTCCCTTCCCCAGGACAGGAGCCCACGAGCAGTACTTC. Encoded protein: CAIPPFPRTGAHEQYF. Combining the CDR3 with reference TRBV5-1 and TRBJ2-7 gives the whole variable domain KAGVTQTPRYLIKTRGQQVTLSCSPISGHRSVSWYQQTPGQGLQFLFEYFSETQRNKGNFPGRFSGRQFSNSRSEMNVSTLELGDSALYLCAIPPFPRTGAHEQYFGPGTRLTVT.

This clone was counted once. The rearrangement joins TRBV7-2 to TRBJ1-2; possibly TRBD1 for D (6 bases). CDR1 is SGHTA, CDR2 FQGNSA, per germline. The ends were cut back, 5 bases at V and 7 bases at J, with 17 bases in the middle. CDR3 length: 14 residues. CDR3 coding DNA: TGTGCCAGCAGCCCGGGACAAGCCTGGAGTGGCTACACCTTC. This gives the protein CASSPGQAWSGYTF.

This clone was detected many times. The chain carries TRBV2 and TRBJ2-7; TRBD1 matches at 9 bases. J lost 6 bases, V lost 0 bases, and 0 bases had no gene match. The V gene's germline CDR1 is SNHLY and CDR2 FYNNEI. The CDR3 sequence is 13 residues long. CDR3 residues: CASSEAGQGEQYF. The CDR3 region has the DNA TGTGCCAGCAGTGAAGCGGGACAGGGCGAGCAGTACTTC.

This rearrangement joins TRBV25-1 to TRBJ2-7; TRBD2 matches 8 bases. This CDR3 has 15 residues. Germline V lookup: CDR1 MGHDK, CDR2 SYGVNS. After removal of 1 base from V and 0 bases from J, the junction contained 2 bases not matched to a gene. The CDR3: CASSESSGSSYEQYF. DNA of the CDR3: TGTGCCAGCAGTGAATCAAGCGGGAGCTCCTACGAGCAGTACTTC.

The rearrangement joins TRBV7-9 to TRBJ2-2; 7 bases are a match to TRBD2. J gave up 1 base and V 6 bases, and 11 bases lay outside the gene matches. CDR1 and CDR2 (germline): SEHNR, FQNEAQ (reference sequence). CDR3 size: 17 residues. The CDR3 is CASSIVGGSRNTGELFF. As DNA, the CDR3 is TGTGCCAGCAGTATAGTCGGCGGGAGCCGGAACACCGGGGAGCTGTTTTTT. The variable domain in full, with the rest retrieved from reference TRBV7-9 and TRBJ2-2, is DTGVSQNPRHKITKRGQNVTFRCDPISEHNRLYWYRQTLGQGPEFLTYFQNEAQLEKSRLLSDRFSAERPKGSFSTLEIQRTEQGDSAMYLCASSIVGGSRNTGELFFGEGSRLTVL.

This clone was counted a few times. This rearrangement joins TRBV27 to TRBJ1-4; D call uncertain. The CDR3 loop spans 13 amino acids. The V gene lost 6 bases and the J gene lost 3 bases, with 8 bases spanning the gap. From germline, CDR1 is MNHEY and CDR2 SMNVEV (reference sequence). CDR3 in DNA: TGTGCCAGCAGCTTCCAGGCTAATGAAAAACTGTTTTTT. The encoded protein is CASSFQANEKLFF.

The J gene is TRBJ1-2, the V gene TRBV6-5; 9 bases align to TRBD1. CDR1 is MNHEY, CDR2 SVGAGI, per germline. Trimming cost V 6 bases and J 5 bases; bases outside gene matches: 10. The CDR3 spans 15 residues. The CDR3 DNA is TGTGCCAGCAGGGTCGGAACAGGGGGCGGATATGGCTACACCTTC. This codes for CASRVGTGGGYGYTF.

The chain links TRBV28 to TRBJ2-7; 10 nucleotides agree with TRBD1. The CDR3 covers 15 residues. V trimming: 5 bases; J trimming: 2 bases; junction bases outside the gene matches: 6. The germline CDR1 and CDR2 sequences are MDHEN and SYDVKM. CDR3 sequence (DNA): TGTGCCAGCAGTCAAGACAGGGGGCTCCCCTACGAGCAGTACTTC. Protein product: CASSQDRGLPYEQYF. The variable domain in full, with the rest retrieved from reference TRBV28 and TRBJ2-7, is DVKVTQSSRYLVKRTGEKVFLECVQDMDHENMFWYRQDPGLGLRLIYFSYDVKMKEKGDIPEGYSVSREKKERFSLILESASTNQTSMYLCASSQDRGLPYEQYFGPGTRLTVT.

This clone was seen just once. The chain carries TRBV7-3 and TRBJ2-1; 9 positions agree with TRBD2. The CDR3 consists of 15 residues. Germline V gene lookup returns CDR1 SGHTA and CDR2 FQGTGA. V was clipped by 3 bases and J by 7 bases; unmatched bases: 7. CDR3 residues: CASSFQSGRSNEQFF. CDR3 nucleotides: TGTGCCAGCAGCTTTCAAAGCGGGAGGTCAAATGAGCAGTTCTTC.

This clone has more than one count but fewer than ten. V usage is TRBV3-1 (or the pseudogene TRBV3-2) and J usage is TRBJ1-1, with a weak D call TRBD1 (6 bases). Trimming left V 0 bases short and J 0 bases short, with 14 bases between. CDR3 length: 17 amino acids. Per germline, CDR1 LGHDT and CDR2 YNNKEL (reference sequence). The CDR3 region has the DNA TGTGCCAGCAGCCAAGACCGAGGGGGACTACTGAACACTGAAGCTTTCTTT. Its translation: CASSQDRGGLLNTEAFF.

CDR3 protein: CASSFSGGANEKLFF. CDR3 bases: TGTGCCAGCAGTTTCTCCGGGGGAGCTAATGAAAAACTGTTTTTT. The chain couples TRBV28 to TRBJ1-4; tentatively, D is TRBD1 (5 bases). Deletions cut 3 bases from V and 3 bases from J, with 11 bases between. Germline V CDR1 and CDR2: MDHEN, SYDVKM. This CDR3 is built from 15 residues.